This TCR beta chain was profiled in a study of post-analysis software for immune sequencing data. For the study at large: Patients had relapsing-remitting, secondary progressive or progressive-relapsing multiple sclerosis; some lacked subtype. General study results and limits: Significantly lower normalized Chao1 diversity was seen in multiple sclerosis patients than in controls. Strong co-clustering by F measure linked samples that shared a preparation batch.

The TCR beta cDNA libraries carried unique molecular identifiers. TCRdb analysed the PCR reads with MiXCR anew, one entry per CDR3 protein. Here the sample spans hundreds of thousands of distinct CDR3 sequences, approximately 30% being singletons. This clonotype turned up a few times. Its antigen is not identified. Material: blood. The clonotype was recovered from a girl aged 10 to 17 with multiple sclerosis.

The CDR3 protein is CASSKDLRGLPYEQYF. CDR3 bases: TGTGCCAGCAGCAAAGATTTGAGGGGGCTGCCCTACGAGCAGTACTTC. The chain recombines TRBV21-1 with TRBJ2-7; the D call of TRBD1 is as the table states it, not checked on the DNA. TRBV21-1 is a known pseudogene. The CDR3 is made up of 16 amino acids.